The clone carrying this TCR beta chain was detected only a few times. As yet, its antigen is unknown. The data belong to a study of T cells after yellow fever vaccination. Universal primer sites and UMIs were introduced during 5'RACE template-switching synthesis of TCR cDNA. One entry per CDR3 protein results from TCRdb running MiXCR on the 5' RACE reads. The sample has roughly 520,000 distinct CDR3 sequences, 21% seen once; the top ten hold approximately 16%. Study findings and constraints: Clonotypes shared by both compartments, CD4 and CD8, made up a small share. Among primary-vaccination clones, most reappeared after the booster, at 96% for CD4 and around 90% for CD8.

The CDR3 spans 14 residues. Trimming shortened V by 3 bases and J by 0 bases, and 6 bases separated the two germline ends. Germline CDR1 and CDR2: SGHTA and FQGNSA. This sequence joins TRBV7-2 and TRBJ1-5; no reliable D call. The source was PBMCs, collected around 3 weeks after the first yellow fever vaccination. This clonotype was obtained from a man between 18 and 29 years old who received the YFV17D yellow fever vaccine. The CDR3 region has the DNA TGTGCCAGCAGCTTGATACATAGCAATCAGCCCCAGCATTTT. Its translation is CASSLIHSNQPQHF.